The 20 T cell receptor beta chains presented below share a single source sample, sequenced in a study of STAT5B mutations in CD4+ large granular lymphocyte leukemia. This table comes from immunoSEQ multiplex PCR, and its TCRdb copy is limited to in-frame clones, with some not included. The data hold about 48,000 clones, with just over 70% observed a single time. Sequenced sample: CD4+ T cells from blood buffy coats. Receptors were obtained from a human donor in good health.

The rearrangement joins TRBV5-1 to TRBJ2-5; 7 bases match TRBD1. The end of the DNA aligns better with TRBJ2-7, so the J call may be wrong. The CDR3 covers 15 residues. Germline loops: CDR1 SGHRS, CDR2 YFSETQ. This CDR3 reads CASSLVSGGSYEQYF. The CDR3 nucleotides are TGCGCCAGCAGCTTGGTGTCAGGGGGCTCCTACGAGCAGTACTTC.

The rearrangement links TRBV15 to TRBJ2-2; D is unclear. CDR3 size: 13 residues. The V and J ends lost 1 base and 10 bases respectively, with 10 bases between them. The germline V gene encodes CDR1 LNHNV and CDR2 YYDKDF (reference sequence). The CDR3 DNA reads TGTGCCACCAGCAGAGGGCCCCTCGAGGAGCTGTTTTTT. Its protein is CATSRGPLEELFF.

This clone was recorded only once. This sequence joins TRBV11-2 and TRBJ1-1, with TRBD1 as a possible D gene (6 bases). Germline lookup yields CDR1 SGHAT and CDR2 FQNNGV. With 4 bases removed from V and 2 bases from J, the gap between germline ends came to 11 bases. CDR3 length: 14 residues. CDR3 nucleotide sequence: TGTGCCAGCAGCTCCCAGGGGATAAACACTGAAGCTTTCTTT. As protein: CASSSQGINTEAFF.

The sample holds a few counts of this clone. The chain links TRBV29-1 to TRBJ1-2; D unclear. V lost 4 bases and J lost 0, with 6 bases in between. The CDR3 runs 12 residues. The V gene's germline CDR1 is SQVTM and CDR2 ANQGSEA. The CDR3 sequence is CSVVRANYGYTF. The CDR3 nucleotides are TGCAGCGTTGTTAGGGCTAACTATGGCTACACCTTC.

This clone was picked up a small number of times. The CDR3 loop reads CAWSGHIDNSPLHF. The CDR3 coding sequence is TGTGCCTGGAGTGGACACATCGATAATTCACCCCTCCACTTT. V gene TRBV30 combines with J gene TRBJ1-6, with unresolved D. Germline V gene lookup returns CDR1 GTSNPN and CDR2 SVGIG (reference sequence). The V end lost 1 base, the J end lost 5 bases, and 9 bases lay between the germline ends. There are 14 residues in the CDR3.

This chain uses TRBV6-5 with TRBJ1-2; D might be TRBD1 (5 bases). The V gene lost 6 bases and the J gene lost 6 bases, with 8 bases spanning the gap. CDR1 is MNHEY, CDR2 SVGAGI, per germline. The CDR3 is 11 residues long. The CDR3: CASSRGDGYTF. The CDR3 DNA is TGTGCCAGCAGCCGGGGGGATGGCTACACCTTC.

The chain joins TRBV7-9 to TRBJ2-2; a weak D match, TRBD2 (6 bases). V was shortened by 5 bases and J by 6 bases, with 19 bases between the two germline ends. In germline, CDR1 is SEHNR, CDR2 FQNEAQ (reference sequence). The CDR3 runs to 16 residues. The CDR3 DNA reads as TGTGCCAGCAGCCCCCTGACTAGTTCTCTCCCCGGGGAGCTGTTTTTT. Its protein is CASSPLTSSLPGELFF.

The V and J genes are TRBV19 and TRBJ2-7, with no clear D. The V gene lost 3 bases and the J gene lost 6 bases, with 6 bases spanning the gap. The germline CDR1 and CDR2 sequences are LNHDA and SQIVND (reference sequence). This CDR3 contains 11 residues. CDR3 DNA: TGTGCCAGTAGTATCCGCGGCGAGCAGTACTTC. Amino acids: CASSIRGEQYF. The full variable domain, its missing parts supplied by reference TRBV19 and TRBJ2-7, is DGGITQSPKYLFRKEGQNVTLSCEQNLNHDAMYWYRQDPGQGLRLIYYSQIVNDFQKGDIAEGYSVSREKKESFPLTVTSAQKNPTAFYLCASSIRGEQYFGPGTRLTVT.

This rearrangement joins TRBV10-3 to TRBJ2-5, with 10 positions matching TRBD2. This CDR3 has 16 amino acids. After removal of 0 bases from V and 0 bases from J, the junction contained 1 base not matched to a gene. Looked up from germline, CDR1 is ENHRY and CDR2 is SYGVKD. The CDR3 here is CAISESSGGNQETQYF. The CDR3 DNA follows: TGTGCCATCAGTGAGTCTAGCGGGGGGAACCAAGAGACCCAGTACTTC.

The CDR3 DNA follows: TGTGCCAGCAGCTTTAATCGGCCGATGGGCTCTGAAGCTTTCTTT. The encoded protein is CASSFNRPMGSEAFF. This chain joins TRBV7-2 and TRBJ1-1; D is unresolved. Trimming pared 3 bases from V and 6 bases from J, leaving 17 bases between. The CDR3 covers 15 residues. Germline V lookup: CDR1 SGHTA, CDR2 FQGNSA.

This clone was found once. The chain employs TRBV19 and TRBJ2-3, with 8 bases identical to TRBD1. The CDR3 has 15 amino acids. Germline lookup yields CDR1 LNHDA and CDR2 SQIVND (reference sequence). J gave up 2 bases and V 6 bases, and 7 bases lay outside the gene matches. The CDR3 loop is CASRETGALTDTQYF. The DNA of the CDR3 is TGTGCCAGTAGAGAGACAGGGGCCCTCACAGATACGCAGTATTTT.

The V gene is TRBV7-8, the J gene TRBJ2-5; D is possibly TRBD2 (5 bases). The CDR3 runs to 15 residues. V gave up 2 bases and J gave up 4 bases, with 14 bases separating them. Per the germline V gene, CDR1 is SGHVS and CDR2 is FQNEAQ. The CDR3 spells CASSLMVGSVETQYF. In DNA form, the CDR3 reads TGTGCCAGCAGCTTAATGGTCGGTAGCGTAGAGACCCAGTACTTC.

This clone was observed a handful of times. The chain recombines TRBV2 with TRBJ2-2; D not resolved. Trimming took off 6 bases at V and 0 bases at J, with 5 bases between the two ends. The CDR3 extends over 13 amino acids. Germline V gene data show CDR1 as SNHLY and CDR2 as FYNNEI. CDR3: CASRRTNTGELFF. In DNA, the CDR3 is TGTGCCAGCAGACGTACGAACACCGGGGAGCTGTTTTTT.

V usage is TRBV19 and J usage is TRBJ1-2, with D maybe TRBD1 (5 bases). Germline-derived CDR1 and CDR2 are LNHDA and SQIVND (reference sequence). V lost 3 bases to trimming and J lost 4 bases, with 18 bases between them. The CDR3 is 16 residues long. The CDR3 region is CASSMSLRQIVYGYTF. CDR3 nucleotide sequence: TGTGCCAGTAGTATGTCTCTCAGACAGATAGTCTATGGCTACACCTTC.

The gene calls are TRBV19 and TRBJ1-4, with no clear D. In germline, CDR1 is LNHDA, CDR2 SQIVND (reference sequence). CDR3 size: 14 residues. Deletions cut 1 base from V and 7 bases from J, with 10 bases between. The CDR3 bases are TGTGCCAGTAGTATAGTGGGGAGCCTTGAAAAACTGTTTTTT. Translating it yields CASSIVGSLEKLFF.

The chain employs TRBV4-2 and TRBJ1-6; 7 bases map to TRBD1. The V gene end was trimmed by 1 base and the J gene end by 9 bases; junction bases not matched to a gene: 9. CDR1 LGHNA and CDR2 YNFKEQ come from the germline V gene. The CDR3 is 16 residues long. The CDR3 nucleotides read TGTGCCAGCAGCCAAGGACAGGGTGGATTCAGTTCACCCCTCCACTTT. Translation gives CASSQGQGGFSSPLHF.

This clone has a single count. This rearrangement joins TRBV7-8 to TRBJ1-5; 8 bases are shared with TRBD1. Looked up from germline, CDR1 is SGHVS and CDR2 is FQNEAQ. This CDR3 contains 17 residues. J lost 2 bases, V lost 0 bases, and 6 bases had no gene match. CDR3 coding DNA: TGTGCCAGCAGCTTAGCGGGGGGGACAGGAGGCAATCAGCCCCAGCATTTT. It codes for CASSLAGGTGGNQPQHF.

The CDR3 region has the DNA TGTGCCAGCAGCTTTCAGGACTCCTACGAGCAGTACGTC. Its translation: CASSFQDSYEQYV. V is TRBV7-9 and J is TRBJ2-7; D ambiguous. Germline V CDR1 and CDR2: SEHNR, FQNEAQ (reference sequence). The CDR3 totals 13 residues. V was shortened by 3 bases and J by 0 bases, with 6 bases between the two germline ends.

This chain links TRBV5-4 with TRBJ2-7; TRBD1 matches 7 bases. The V gene end was trimmed by 2 bases and the J gene end by 0 bases; junction bases not matched to a gene: 2. The CDR3 consists of 14 residues. Per germline, CDR1 SGHNT and CDR2 YYREEE (reference sequence). CDR3 nucleotide sequence: TGTGCCAGCAGCTTACAGGGGAGCTCCTACGAGCAGTACTTC. Encoded protein: CASSLQGSSYEQYF.

The chain links TRBV10-2 to TRBJ2-7; 9 nucleotides align to TRBD1. Trimming took 4 bases from V and 4 from J; bases not matched to a gene: 11. Germline V CDR1 and CDR2: WSHSY, SAAADI. The CDR3 spans 16 residues. The CDR3 coding sequence is TGCGCCAGCAGTGGAACCGGGACAGGGAAGGCGTACGAGCAGTACTTC. Encoded protein: CASSGTGTGKAYEQYF.